Below are 13 T cell receptor beta chains sequenced from a single sample in a study of CD8 T cells in ankylosing spondylitis. TCRdb analysed the 5' RACE reads with MiXCR anew, one entry per CDR3 protein. The sample has 250,000 to 350,000 distinct CDR3 sequences, under 25% seen once. The sample was blood, either unsorted or a sorted T cell fraction (not recorded which). All receptors derive from a female donor with ankylosing spondylitis or in good health (not recorded which).

The chain couples TRBV3-1 to TRBJ2-1; 9 nucleotides line up with TRBD2. The CDR3 covers 14 residues. Germline loops: CDR1 LGHDT, CDR2 YNNKEL (reference sequence). V was pared by 3 bases and J by 8 bases, with 5 bases of the junction left unmatched. The CDR3 spells CASSHDAGGYEQFF. The CDR3 DNA is TGTGCCAGCAGCCATGACGCGGGAGGGTATGAGCAGTTCTTC.

The chain carries TRBV20-1 and TRBJ2-6; D call uncertain. Looked up from germline, CDR1 is DFQATT and CDR2 is SNEGSKA (reference sequence). The CDR3 extends over 18 amino acids. V lost 6 bases to trimming and J lost 4 bases, with 25 bases between them. The CDR3 region has the DNA TGCAGTGCCCTGACAATGACACTCAAAACATGGGGGGCCAACGTCCTGACTTTC. Protein: CSALTMTLKTWGANVLTF.

This clonotype was seen a handful of times. The chain carries TRBV6-1 and TRBJ1-1; TRBD1 matches at 7 bases. Germline loops: CDR1 MNHNS, CDR2 SASEGT. With 4 bases clipped from V and 0 bases from J, the junction kept 5 bases outside the gene matches. The CDR3 extends over 15 amino acids. The CDR3 coding sequence is TGTGCCAGCAGTGGACAGGGAGGCATGAACACTGAAGCTTTCTTT. Translation gives CASSGQGGMNTEAFF.

The V gene is TRBV20-1, the J gene TRBJ1-2, with TRBD1 as a possible D gene (6 bases). Trimming shortened V by 0 bases and J by 6 bases, and 14 bases separated the two germline ends. This CDR3 comprises 14 residues. The V gene's germline CDR1 is DFQATT and CDR2 SNEGSKA (reference sequence). The CDR3 DNA follows: TGCAGTGCTAGAGAAGGGACAAGTGGTCATGGCTACACCTTC. This translates into CSAREGTSGHGYTF.

The chain links TRBV12-3 or TRBV12-4 to TRBJ1-1; no definite D call. V lost 5 bases and J 7 bases, leaving 14 bases between the germline ends. CDR3 length: 13 residues. The CDR3 region is CASSVSRVGEAFF. For the CDR3, the DNA is TGTGCCAGCAGTGTTTCGAGGGTGGGTGAAGCTTTCTTT.

This clonotype was seen repeatedly, ten times or more. J is TRBJ2-7 and V is TRBV7-2; 8 bases line up with TRBD1. The J segment lost 2 bases and the V segment lost 5 bases, leaving 5 bases of the junction unmatched. Looked up from germline, CDR1 is SGHTA and CDR2 is FQGNSA. The CDR3 extends over 14 amino acids. The CDR3 loop is CASSPQGATYEQYF. The DNA for the CDR3 is TGTGCCAGCAGCCCCCAGGGGGCCACCTACGAGCAGTACTTC.

This clonotype was observed a handful of times. The gene calls are TRBV5-6 and TRBJ1-1; no clear D gene. The V gene lost 0 bases and the J gene lost 9 bases, with 15 bases spanning the gap. Germline loops: CDR1 SGHDT, CDR2 YYEEEE. The CDR3 loop spans 14 amino acids. Here the CDR3 DNA reads TGTGCCAGCAGCTTGGTATCCGGTGGCTTGAAAGCTTTCTTT. It yields the protein CASSLVSGGLKAFF.

The rearrangement links TRBV15 to TRBJ2-4; D tentatively reads TRBD1 or TRBD2 (6 bases each). The CDR3 spans 16 residues. V was trimmed by 0 bases and J by 2 bases, leaving 11 bases between them. Germline V gene sequence: CDR1 LNHNV, CDR2 YYDKDF (reference sequence). The CDR3 DNA is TGTGCCACCAGCAGAGATGTAGGGGGGACCAAAAACATTCAGTACTTC. Protein sequence: CATSRDVGGTKNIQYF.

J is TRBJ2-3 and V is TRBV6-1; 10 nucleotides line up with TRBD2. J was trimmed by 3 bases and V by 10 bases; bases with no gene match: 7. Germline V lookup: CDR1 MNHNS, CDR2 SASEGT. The CDR3 is 14 amino acids. The chain's CDR3 is CATQREGRTDTQYF. For the CDR3, the DNA is TGTGCCACCCAGCGGGAGGGCCGTACAGATACGCAGTATTTT.

This rearrangement joins TRBV6-5 to TRBJ1-1; D is uncertain. Trimming removed 6 bases at V and 1 base at J, with 9 bases between. Germline V gene data show CDR1 as MNHEY and CDR2 as SVGAGI. The CDR3 loop spans 13 amino acids. The CDR3 here is CASRRTWNTEAFF. The DNA of the CDR3 is TGTGCCAGCAGACGGACGTGGAACACTGAAGCTTTCTTT.

The sample holds many counts of this clonotype. The chain recombines TRBV7-9 with TRBJ2-7, with D possibly called TRBD1 or TRBD2 (5 bases each). The CDR3 is 12 amino acids. V dropped 6 bases and J dropped 3 bases, with 9 bases sitting between them. Germline values: CDR1 SEHNR, CDR2 FQNEAQ (reference sequence). In DNA form, the CDR3 reads TGTGCCAGCAGTCGGGACCACTACGAGCAGTACTTC. This translates into CASSRDHYEQYF.

The sample holds a few counts of this clonotype. This chain connects TRBV13 to TRBJ2-2; TRBD2 aligns across 15 bases. Germline V gene sequence: CDR1 PRHDT, CDR2 FYEKMQ (reference sequence). CDR3 length equals 18 residues. The junction had 10 bases not matched to a gene; V was cut back by 5 bases and J by 6 bases. The CDR3: CASSTLGLAGGIAGELFF. DNA for the CDR3: TGTGCCAGCAGCACCCTCGGACTAGCGGGAGGGATCGCCGGGGAGCTGTTTTTT.

This clonotype occurred once. The rearrangement uses TRBV15 and TRBJ2-3; 8 bases are a match to TRBD1. The CDR3 runs to 17 residues. The germline gives CDR1 LNHNV, CDR2 YYDKDF (reference sequence). Losses at the gene ends were 5 bases for V and 1 base for J; bases not matched to a gene: 11. CDR3 nucleotide sequence: TGTGCCACCAGCGCACAGCCTCCGGGACAGGGCACAGATACGCAGTATTTT. Its translation is CATSAQPPGQGTDTQYF.